This TCR beta chain was recovered during a study of cytomegalovirus exposure and HLA in healthy donors. Whole-study results and caveats: CMV serostatus stood as the only immune exposure information on hand. The authors later found TCR association rates varying by HLA locus, with DRB1 most and HLA-C fewest.

60 Vbeta and 13 Jbeta primers were used in PCR. Original analysis: An analysis performed later counted roughly 80 million unique TCR beta chains (around 11 million of them shared). The assay was immunoSEQ multiplex PCR, and TCRdb's table has in-frame clones only and misses some. V, J and clone size derive from that table, while D and trimming were established from the DNA sequence. The sample includes 90,000 to 140,000 clones, about 16% seen only once; the top ten take over 0.65%. Regarding this clone: Its specificity is unknown.

The CDR3 extends over 16 amino acids. V was pared by 5 bases and J by 0 bases, with 11 bases between. Looked up from germline, CDR1 is SEHNR and CDR2 is FQNEAQ (reference sequence). This receptor was obtained from a female donor in good health and CMV-seronegative. The chain combines TRBV7-9 with TRBJ2-6; D is perhaps TRBD1 (6 bases). The sample was PBMCs. The CDR3 nucleotides are TGTGCCAGCAGCGGAACAGGGATCTCTGGGGCCAACGTCCTGACTTTC. Encoded protein: CASSGTGISGANVLTF.